The 13 T cell receptor beta chains below all came from one sample that was sequenced in a study of T cells in Graves' hyperthyroidism and ophthalmopathy. It was RNA transcripts that yielded the amplified TCR beta CDR3 regions. In the first-round RT-PCR of the TCR CDR3, the HTBI primer set was used. TCRdb recomputed calls from the multiplex PCR reads with MiXCR, one row per CDR3 protein. The sample consists of about 400,000 distinct CDR3 sequences, more than 13% of them appearing once. Sequencing was carried out using blood. The receptors here all came from a man in his fifties with Graves' ophthalmopathy.

This clonotype was recorded a few times. This may arise from a read error, as a much more abundant clone is one base away. The chain recombines TRBV7-8 with TRBJ2-7; D gene unclear. V shed 4 bases and J shed 3 bases, with 10 bases lying between them. Germline assignment: CDR1 SGHVS and CDR2 FQNEAQ. This CDR3 is built from 13 residues. CDR3 in amino acids: CASSYKTSYEQYV. In DNA form, the CDR3 reads TGTGCCAGCAGCTACAAAACAAGCTACGAGCAGTACGTC.

This clonotype was detected many times. V and J are TRBV24-1 and TRBJ2-1; 11 bases match TRBD2. CDR3 length: 16 amino acids. V trimming: 3 bases; J trimming: 2 bases; junction bases outside the gene matches: 2. Germline loops: CDR1 KGHDR, CDR2 SFDVKD. CDR3 nucleotides: TGTGCCACCAGTGATCCGACTAGCGGGGCCTACAATGAGCAGTTCTTC. It translates to CATSDPTSGAYNEQFF.

At least ten counts were recorded for this clonotype. The chain is built from TRBV12-3 or TRBV12-4 and TRBJ1-1; 10 bases line up with TRBD1. CDR3 length equals 16 residues. V trimming: 6 bases; J trimming: 6 bases; junction bases outside the gene matches: 13. CDR3 amino acids: CASRSDRGRRSAEAFF. Here the CDR3 DNA reads TGTGCCAGCAGATCGGACAGGGGGAGGCGTTCGGCTGAAGCTTTCTTT.

This clonotype was counted ten times or more. The chain carries TRBV6-2 or TRBV6-3 and TRBJ2-7; D is unclear. The germline V and J ends were trimmed by 6 bases and 0 bases, with 9 bases remaining between them. CDR3 length: 13 amino acids. Per the germline V gene, CDR1 is MNHEY and CDR2 is SVGEGT. The CDR3 region is CASSEEPSYEQYF. CDR3 coding DNA: TGTGCCAGCAGCGAGGAACCCTCCTACGAGCAGTACTTC.

This clonotype was detected ten times or more. This rearrangement joins TRBV7-8 to TRBJ2-1; D call uncertain. Trimming stripped 2 bases from V and 4 bases from J, with 15 bases between. The length of the CDR3 is 16 residues. The germline gives CDR1 SGHVS, CDR2 FQNEAQ. For the CDR3, the DNA is TGTGCCAGCAGCTTATTTCGGGTCGGTTTATACAATGAGCAGTTCTTC. Amino acids: CASSLFRVGLYNEQFF.

Concerning this clonotype itself: A much larger clone sits a single nucleotide away, making a read error possible. This chain connects TRBV11-3 to TRBJ2-7, with D maybe TRBD1 (5 bases). The ends were cut back, 5 bases at V and 1 base at J, with 18 bases in the middle. The CDR3 is made up of 16 amino acids. Germline-derived CDR1 and CDR2 are SGHNT and YENEEA. CDR3 amino acids: CASSAREGETSYEQYF. The CDR3 DNA reads TGTGCCAGCAGCGCTCGTGAAGGGGAAACGTCCTACGAGCAGTACTTC.

There are many counts of this clonotype. This chain joins TRBV5-1 and TRBJ1-1, with no clear D. The V and J ends lost 0 bases and 7 bases respectively, with 7 bases between them. CDR1 is SGHRS and CDR2 is YFSETQ in the germline V gene. There are 12 residues in the CDR3. CDR3 loop: CASSLDSGEAFF. CDR3 in DNA: TGCGCCAGCAGCTTGGATTCGGGTGAAGCTTTCTTT.

CDR3 protein: CASSIPSGQGSYEQYF. Here the CDR3 DNA reads TGTGCCAGCAGCATTCCCTCGGGACAGGGTTCCTACGAGCAGTACTTC. V gene TRBV4-2 combines with J gene TRBJ2-7, with 9 bases that match TRBD1. Germline loops: CDR1 LGHNA, CDR2 YNFKEQ. The CDR3 spans 16 residues. J was trimmed by 1 base and V by 5 bases; bases with no gene match: 9.

In this sample, this clonotype turned up many times. The rearrangement uses TRBV12-3 or TRBV12-4 and TRBJ2-2; D could derive from TRBD1 or TRBD2 (5 bases each). The CDR3 length is 15 residues. V lost 3 bases and J lost 5, with 13 bases in between. CDR3 region: CASSFRGAGTGELFF. For the CDR3, the DNA is TGTGCCAGCAGTTTTCGGGGCGCAGGGACCGGGGAGCTGTTTTTT.

As concerns this clonotype: This clone may be a read error of a much larger clone one base away. This chain uses TRBV3-1 with TRBJ1-2; D is undetermined. The CDR3 sequence is 13 residues long. The germline V gene has CDR1 LGHDT and CDR2 YNNKEL (reference sequence). CDR3 region: CASNQEVRSGYTF. DNA for the CDR3: TGTGCCAGCAACCAAGAAGTCAGATCTGGCTACACCTTC.

This clonotype was picked up one time. V is TRBV5-1 and J is TRBJ2-7, with TRBD2 matching 13 bases. In germline, CDR1 is SGHRS, CDR2 YFSETQ. The CDR3 is made up of 18 amino acids. Trimming at V came to 4 bases and at J to 2 bases, leaving 12 bases not matched to a gene. The CDR3 protein is CASSPTIMGTSGTYEQYF. CDR3 DNA: TGCGCCAGCAGCCCAACAATTATGGGGACTAGCGGGACCTACGAGCAGTACTTC.

Remarks on this clonotype: This may be a read error: a much more frequent sequence differs by one nucleotide. V and J are TRBV2 and TRBJ2-1; TRBD2 agrees at 7 bases. The CDR3 length is 14 residues. Germline V gives CDR1 SNHLY, CDR2 FYNNEI. The CDR3 DNA reads as TGTGCCGGCAAGCGGGACTCTTCCTACAATGAGCAGTCCTTC. Translating gives CAGKRDSSYNEQSF.

This clonotype came up many times. The rearrangement links TRBV20-1 to TRBJ2-7; TRBD1 aligns across 8 bases. The CDR3 is 17 residues long. V lost 0 bases to trimming and J lost 2 bases; unmatched junction nucleotides: 12. The germline gives CDR1 DFQATT, CDR2 SNEGSKA (reference sequence). The CDR3 protein is CSARDRDRHHLTYEQYF. The CDR3 DNA is TGCAGTGCTAGAGATCGGGACAGGCACCATTTAACCTACGAGCAGTACTTC.